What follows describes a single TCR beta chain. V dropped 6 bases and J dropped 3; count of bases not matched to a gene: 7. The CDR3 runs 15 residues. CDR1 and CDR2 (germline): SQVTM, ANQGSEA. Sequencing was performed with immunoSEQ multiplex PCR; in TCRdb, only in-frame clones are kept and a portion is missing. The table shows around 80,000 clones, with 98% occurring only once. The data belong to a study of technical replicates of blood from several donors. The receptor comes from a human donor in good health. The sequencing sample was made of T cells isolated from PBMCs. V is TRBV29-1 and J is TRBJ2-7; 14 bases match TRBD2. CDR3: CSVQQGLAGDYEQYF. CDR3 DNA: TGCAGCGTGCAACAGGGACTAGCGGGAGACTACGAGCAGTACTTC.